Given below is one TCR beta chain in context. Its antigen is undetermined. This specimen belongs to a study of cytomegalovirus exposure and HLA in healthy donors. In the study overall: Samples from HLA-typed donors yielded 65 million to 85 million unique TCRs in an early data release.

A multiplex PCR was run with 60 Vbeta primers and 13 Jbeta primers. Sequenced by immunoSEQ multiplex PCR; TCRdb stores in-frame clones only, minus some. The sample yields 130,000 to 150,000 clones, around two thirds seen once. General study findings and limits: Most TCR sequences showed up rarely, but some public TCRs showed up in many donors. In vitro checks showed that a few CMV-associated chains really do target CMV antigens. The study labeled 180 or so TCR beta chains cytomegalovirus-associated.

The germline V and J ends were trimmed by 7 bases and 4 bases, with 22 bases remaining between them. The CDR3 spans 16 residues. CDR1 and CDR2 (germline): WSHSY, SAAADI. The rearrangement uses TRBV10-2 and TRBJ2-5, with D possibly matching TRBD2 (5 bases). The sequenced sample consisted of PBMCs. This sequence originates from a man in his late teens or twenties in good health and CMV-seropositive. The CDR3 is CASTYSPGPGGETQYF. The CDR3 DNA reads TGCGCCAGCACCTACAGCCCGGGCCCCGGAGGAGAGACCCAGTACTTC.